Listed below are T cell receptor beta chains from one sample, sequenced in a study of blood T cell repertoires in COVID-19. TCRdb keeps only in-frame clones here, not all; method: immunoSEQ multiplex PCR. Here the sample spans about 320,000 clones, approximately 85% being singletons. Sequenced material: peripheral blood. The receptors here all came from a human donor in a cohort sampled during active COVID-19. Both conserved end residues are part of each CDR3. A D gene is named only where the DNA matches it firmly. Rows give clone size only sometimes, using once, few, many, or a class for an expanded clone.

CDR3 protein: CASSPTGPNQPQHF
CDR3 DNA: TGTGCCAGCAGTCCGACAGGACCTAATCAGCCCCAGCATTTT
V gene: TRBV7-9
clone size: NA
D gene: NA
J gene: TRBJ1-5

CDR3 protein: CASSQDGGSDTQYF
CDR3 DNA: TGCGCCAGCAGCCAAGATGGGGGGTCAGATACGCAGTATTTT
V gene: TRBV4-1
clone size: once
D gene: NA
J gene: TRBJ2-3

CDR3 protein: CASSLTGTGGALEREQYF
CDR3 DNA: TGTGCCAGCAGCCTGACTGGGACAGGGGGCGCGCTCGAACGGGAGCAGTACTTC
V gene: TRBV11-3
clone size: few
D gene: TRBD1
J gene: TRBJ2-7

CDR3 protein: CASSLGFGDGYTF
CDR3 DNA: TGTGCCAGCAGCTTAGGTTTCGGGGATGGCTACACCTTC
V gene: TRBV7-9
clone size: NA
D gene: NA
J gene: TRBJ1-2

CDR3 protein: CASSFNRGELFF
CDR3 DNA: TGTGCCAGCAGCTTCAACAGGGGAGAACTGTTTTTT
V gene: TRBV11-2
clone size: NA
D gene: TRBD1
J gene: TRBJ1-4

CDR3 protein: CASRAGAPGNQPQHF
CDR3 DNA: TGTGCCAGCAGGGCAGGGGCCCCTGGCAATCAGCCCCAGCATTTT
V gene: TRBV6-5
clone size: NA
D gene: NA
J gene: TRBJ1-5

CDR3 protein: CASSEVAGGPVADTQYF
CDR3 DNA: TGTGCCAGCAGTGAAGTAGCGGGGGGGCCGGTGGCAGATACGCAGTATTTT
V gene: TRBV6-1
clone size: NA
D gene: TRBD2
J gene: TRBJ2-3

CDR3 protein: CAIRLVTAEFNYGYTF
CDR3 DNA: TGTGCCATCAGACTAGTTACCGCAGAATTTAACTATGGCTACACCTTC
V gene: TRBV10-3
clone size: NA
D gene: NA
J gene: TRBJ1-2

CDR3 protein: CASSLRRGGSTDTQYF
CDR3 DNA: TGTGCCAGCAGTCTACGTCGGGGGGGTAGCACAGATACGCAGTATTTT
V gene: TRBV5-4
clone size: NA
D gene: TRBD2
J gene: TRBJ2-3

CDR3 protein: CASSGRSTGTNFTYNEQFF
CDR3 DNA: TGCGCCAGCAGTGGCCGTTCGACAGGGACAAATTTCACCTACAATGAGCAGTTCTTC
V gene: TRBV10-2
clone size: NA
D gene: TRBD1
J gene: TRBJ2-1

CDR3 protein: CAWSTDREKPQHF
CDR3 DNA: TGTGCCTGGAGTACCGACAGGGAAAAGCCCCAGCATTTT
V gene: TRBV30
clone size: NA
D gene: TRBD1
J gene: TRBJ1-5

CDR3 protein: CASSPNTGDNSPLHF
CDR3 DNA: TGTGCCAGCTCACCGAATACAGGGGATAATTCACCCCTCCACTTT
V gene: TRBV18
clone size: NA
D gene: TRBD1
J gene: TRBJ1-6

CDR3 protein: CVRSLTGANSYEQYF
CDR3 DNA: TGTGTCAGAAGCTTGACAGGGGCAAACTCCTACGAGCAGTACTTC
V gene: TRBV7-5
clone size: NA
D gene: NA
J gene: TRBJ2-7

CDR3 protein: CASSQGLRSPLHF
CDR3 DNA: TGTGCCAGCAGCCAAGGTCTTCGGTCACCCCTCCACTTT
V gene: TRBV14
clone size: NA
D gene: NA
J gene: TRBJ1-6

CDR3 protein: CASSGIGTDTQYF
CDR3 DNA: TGTGCCAGTAGCGGGATTGGCACAGATACGCAGTATTTT
V gene: TRBV19
clone size: NA
D gene: NA
J gene: TRBJ2-3

CDR3 protein: CASSARQGTLNTEAFF
CDR3 DNA: TGTGCCAGCAGTGCTCGACAGGGTACCCTGAACACTGAAGCTTTCTTT
V gene: TRBV25-1
clone size: NA
D gene: TRBD1
J gene: TRBJ1-1

CDR3 protein: CASSDQGRQNGYTF
CDR3 DNA: TGTGCCAGCAGTGACCAGGGTCGACAGAATGGCTACACCTTC
V gene: TRBV25-1
clone size: NA
D gene: NA
J gene: TRBJ1-2

CDR3 protein: CASSRGTEANYGYTF
CDR3 DNA: TGTGCCAGCAGCCGCGGGACGGAGGCTAACTATGGCTACACCTTC
V gene: TRBV4-2
clone size: NA
D gene: NA
J gene: TRBJ1-2

CDR3 protein: CSASKLQNTGELFF
CDR3 DNA: TGCAGTGCTAGTAAACTGCAGAACACCGGGGAGCTGTTTTTT
V gene: TRBV20-1
clone size: NA
D gene: NA
J gene: TRBJ2-2

CDR3 protein: CASSTGTGSYEQYF
CDR3 DNA: TGTGCCAGCTCCACCGGGACAGGGTCCTACGAGCAGTACTTC
V gene: TRBV18
clone size: once
D gene: TRBD1
J gene: TRBJ2-7

CDR3 protein: CASSLGDTHFRYTF
CDR3 DNA: TGCGCCAGCAGCCTGGGAGATACGCACTTCCGCTACACCTTC
V gene: TRBV5-1
clone size: NA
D gene: NA
J gene: TRBJ1-2

CDR3 protein: CASSFPTGVVANEKLFF
CDR3 DNA: TGTGCCAGCAGCTTTCCCACAGGGGTGGTAGCTAATGAAAAACTGTTTTTT
V gene: TRBV5-8
clone size: NA
D gene: TRBD1
J gene: TRBJ1-4

CDR3 protein: CASSLQTTPGANVLTF
CDR3 DNA: TGCGCCAGCAGCTTACAGACAACCCCTGGGGCCAACGTCCTGACTTTC
V gene: TRBV5-1
clone size: NA
D gene: NA
J gene: TRBJ2-6

CDR3 protein: CASSLGPTTYEQYF
CDR3 DNA: TGTGCCAGCAGCTTAGGACCGACAACCTACGAGCAGTACTTC
V gene: TRBV11-3
clone size: NA
D gene: NA
J gene: TRBJ2-7

CDR3 protein: CASSAVGLSNQPQHF
CDR3 DNA: TGTGCCAGCAGTGCAGTGGGGCTTAGCAATCAGCCCCAGCATTTT
V gene: TRBV2
clone size: once
D gene: NA
J gene: TRBJ1-5

CDR3 protein: CASSWTGVGDTQYF
CDR3 DNA: TGTGCCAGCAGTTGGACAGGGGTGGGAGATACGCAGTATTTT
V gene: TRBV27
clone size: NA
D gene: TRBD1
J gene: TRBJ2-3